This T cell receptor beta chain emerged from a study of Graves' ophthalmopathy and Graves' hyperthyroidism. RNA transcripts were the template, and TCR beta CDR3 regions were amplified from them. The authors performed first-round RT-PCR with HTBI primers and then a second-round multiplex PCR. TCRdb itself ran the multiplex PCR reads through MiXCR, one entry per CDR3 protein. The sample yields around 520,000 distinct CDR3 sequences, 39% seen once. This clonotype was recorded a few times. The CDR3 is 16 residues long. Germline trimming cut 5 bases from V and 8 bases from J; bases unmatched to any gene: 17. CDR1 is GTSNPN, CDR2 SVGIG, per germline (reference sequence).

The clonotype originates from an adult man with Graves' hyperthyroidism. Source material: peripheral blood or thyroid tissue (not recorded which). J is TRBJ1-4 and V is TRBV30, with 7 bases identical to TRBD1. The CDR3 loop reads CAWGRGDSSRGEKLFF. The CDR3 bases are TGTGCCTGGGGGCGGGGGGACAGTTCACGTGGAGAAAAACTGTTTTTT.